Sequencing of this T cell receptor (beta chain) was carried out in a study of T cell repertoires in cytomegalovirus infection. At the level of the study: A matching HLA type, together with CMV infection, was signaled by public TCR beta signatures.

Study observations and caveats: Dominating the ex vivo response were TCR beta clonotypes that were CMV-specific and HLA-C-restricted.

Per the germline V gene, CDR1 is MNHNS and CDR2 is SASEGT. V lost 7 bases and J 4 bases, leaving 15 bases between the germline ends. This CDR3 has 14 amino acids. TCRdb re-called the reads with MiXCR, one entry per CDR3 protein. The table lists about 300,000 distinct CDR3 sequences, more than 20% of them singletons. Points on this clonotype: The antigen remains undetermined.

The sequenced sample was PBMCs. This sequence was found in a human donor in good health (CMV status not recorded). Some clones in this sample may be carry-over from other donors' samples. This chain links TRBV6-1 with TRBJ2-3; D might be TRBD1 or TRBD2, each matching 6 bases. The CDR3 loop is CASMEQGGADTQYF. CDR3 nucleotides: TGTGCCAGCATGGAACAGGGAGGTGCAGATACGCAGTATTTT.